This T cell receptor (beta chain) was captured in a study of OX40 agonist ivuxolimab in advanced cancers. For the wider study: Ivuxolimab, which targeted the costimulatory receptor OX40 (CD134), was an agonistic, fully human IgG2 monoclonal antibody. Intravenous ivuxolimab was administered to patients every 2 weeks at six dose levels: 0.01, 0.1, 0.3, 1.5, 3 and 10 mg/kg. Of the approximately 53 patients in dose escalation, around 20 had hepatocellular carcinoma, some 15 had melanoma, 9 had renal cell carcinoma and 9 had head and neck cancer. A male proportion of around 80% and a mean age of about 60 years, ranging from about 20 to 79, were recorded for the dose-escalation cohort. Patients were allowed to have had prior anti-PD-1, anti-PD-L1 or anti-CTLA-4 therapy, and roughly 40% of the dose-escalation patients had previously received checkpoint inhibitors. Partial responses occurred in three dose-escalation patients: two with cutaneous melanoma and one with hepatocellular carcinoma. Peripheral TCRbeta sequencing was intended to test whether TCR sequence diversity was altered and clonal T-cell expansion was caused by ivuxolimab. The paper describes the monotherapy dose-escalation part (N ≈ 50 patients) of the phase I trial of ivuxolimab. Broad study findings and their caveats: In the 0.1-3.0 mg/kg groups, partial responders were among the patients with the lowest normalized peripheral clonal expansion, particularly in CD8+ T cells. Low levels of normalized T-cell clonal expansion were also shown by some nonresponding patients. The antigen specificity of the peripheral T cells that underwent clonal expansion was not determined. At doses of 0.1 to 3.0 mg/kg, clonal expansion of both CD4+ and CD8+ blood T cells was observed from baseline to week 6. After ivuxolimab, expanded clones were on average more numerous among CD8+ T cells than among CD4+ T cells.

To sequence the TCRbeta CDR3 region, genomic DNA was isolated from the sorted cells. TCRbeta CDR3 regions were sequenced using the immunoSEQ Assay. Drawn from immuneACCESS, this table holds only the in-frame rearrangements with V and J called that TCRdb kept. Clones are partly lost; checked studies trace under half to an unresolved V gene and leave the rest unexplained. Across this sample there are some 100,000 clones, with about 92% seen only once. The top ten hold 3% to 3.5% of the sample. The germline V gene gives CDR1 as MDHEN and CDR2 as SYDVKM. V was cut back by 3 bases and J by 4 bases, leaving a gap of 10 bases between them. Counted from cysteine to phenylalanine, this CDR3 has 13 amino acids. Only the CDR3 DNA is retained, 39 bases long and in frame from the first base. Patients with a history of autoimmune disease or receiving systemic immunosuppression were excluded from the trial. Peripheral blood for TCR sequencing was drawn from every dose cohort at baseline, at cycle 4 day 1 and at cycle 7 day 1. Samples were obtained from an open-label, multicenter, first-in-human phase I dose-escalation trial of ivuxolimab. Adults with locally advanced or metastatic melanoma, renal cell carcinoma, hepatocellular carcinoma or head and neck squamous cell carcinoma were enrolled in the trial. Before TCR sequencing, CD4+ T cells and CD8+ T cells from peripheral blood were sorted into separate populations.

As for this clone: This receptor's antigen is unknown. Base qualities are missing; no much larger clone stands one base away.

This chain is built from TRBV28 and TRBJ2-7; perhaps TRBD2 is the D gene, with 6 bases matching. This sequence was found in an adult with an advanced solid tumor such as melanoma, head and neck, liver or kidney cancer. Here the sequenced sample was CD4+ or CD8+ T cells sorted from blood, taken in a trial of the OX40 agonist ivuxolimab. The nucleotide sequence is TGTGCCAGCAGTTTGGACGGACTATACGAGCAGTACTTC. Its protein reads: CASSLDGLYEQYF. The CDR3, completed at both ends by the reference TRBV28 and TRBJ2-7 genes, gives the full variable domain DVKVTQSSRYLVKRTGEKVFLECVQDMDHENMFWYRQDPGLGLRLIYFSYDVKMKEKGDIPEGYSVSREKKERFSLILESASTNQTSMYLCASSLDGLYEQYFGPGTRLTVT.